Listed below are T cell receptor beta chains from one sample, sequenced in a study of regulatory T cells in long-lasting Graves disease. TCRdb fed the multiplex PCR reads into MiXCR, producing one record per CDR3 protein. The sample carries about 660,000 distinct CDR3 sequences, 25% to 35% recorded once. Sample: peripheral blood mononuclear cells (PBMCs), taken when the disease was refractory, from a patient treated with antithyroid drugs. These receptors were collected from a female donor with Graves disease. Each CDR3 is given with its conserved first and last residue. The D gene is left open where the match is weak. The size entry is marked missing in some rows and otherwise reads once, few, many or a size class.

abundance: NA
len: 14
j_gene: TRBJ2-2
d_gene: NA
v_gene: TRBV5-4
CDR3nt: TGTGCCAGCAGCTCTCTCCGGGAGCCCGGGGAGCTGTTTTTT
CDR3aa: CASSSLREPGELFF

abundance: few
len: 12
j_gene: TRBJ2-5
d_gene: NA
v_gene: TRBV12-5
CDR3nt: TGTGCTAGTGGTTTGGTATGGGAGACCCAGTACTTC
CDR3aa: CASGLVWETQYF

abundance: NA
len: 13
j_gene: TRBJ1-1
d_gene: NA
v_gene: TRBV29-1
CDR3nt: TGCAGCGTTGGCCTGGACCGGACTACTGAAGCTTTCTTT
CDR3aa: CSVGLDRTTEAFF

abundance: NA
len: 15
j_gene: TRBJ1-4
d_gene: NA
v_gene: TRBV5-1
CDR3nt: TGCGCCAGCAGCAAGGACCCGGGCGGTAATGAAAAACTGTTTTTT
CDR3aa: CASSKDPGGNEKLFF

abundance: few
len: 11
j_gene: TRBJ1-1
d_gene: NA
v_gene: TRBV6-1
CDR3nt: TGTGCCAGCACGGGTTTCTCTGAAGCTTTCTTT
CDR3aa: CASTGFSEAFF

abundance: NA
len: 15
j_gene: TRBJ1-5
d_gene: NA
v_gene: TRBV2
CDR3nt: TGTGCCAGCAGTGCCAGCCCCGGGGGCAATCAGCCCCAGCATTTT
CDR3aa: CASSASPGGNQPQHF

abundance: NA
len: 13
j_gene: TRBJ2-2
d_gene: NA
v_gene: TRBV29-1
CDR3nt: TGCAGCGTTGAAACATCGAACACCGGGGAGCTGTTTTTT
CDR3aa: CSVETSNTGELFF

abundance: many
len: 13
j_gene: TRBJ1-5
d_gene: NA
v_gene: TRBV12-3/TRBV12-4
CDR3nt: TGTGCCAGCAGTCCTAACATTAATCAGCCCCAGCATTTT
CDR3aa: CASSPNINQPQHF

abundance: few
len: 17
j_gene: TRBJ2-2
d_gene: NA
v_gene: TRBV7-6
CDR3nt: TGTGCCAGCAGCTTATCTCCCGGGACCCCGAGCGCCGGGGAGCTGTTTTTT
CDR3aa: CASSLSPGTPSAGELFF

abundance: NA
len: 13
j_gene: TRBJ1-1
d_gene: NA
v_gene: TRBV7-9
CDR3nt: TGTGCCAGCGAAGAGGTAGATAACACTGAAGCTTTCTTT
CDR3aa: CASEEVDNTEAFF

abundance: NA
len: 15
j_gene: TRBJ1-1
d_gene: NA
v_gene: TRBV4-1
CDR3nt: TGCGCCAGCAGCCAGGAGGGGGGGACCCTGGCTGAAGCTTTCTTT
CDR3aa: CASSQEGGTLAEAFF

abundance: NA
len: 17
j_gene: TRBJ2-7
d_gene: TRBD2
v_gene: TRBV6-2/TRBV6-3
CDR3nt: TGTGCCAGCAGTTCGACTAGCGGGAGGGCCTTCGGTTCTGAGCAGTACTTC
CDR3aa: CASSSTSGRAFGSEQYF

abundance: NA
len: 15
j_gene: TRBJ1-6
d_gene: NA
v_gene: TRBV3-1
CDR3nt: TGTGCCAGCAGCCAGGGGGACCTCTATAATTCACCCCTCCACTTT
CDR3aa: CASSQGDLYNSPLHF

abundance: many
len: 15
j_gene: TRBJ2-7
d_gene: NA
v_gene: TRBV12-3/TRBV12-4
CDR3nt: TGTGCCAGCAGTTTATGGACGAGAGGGGCCTACGAGCAGTACTTC
CDR3aa: CASSLWTRGAYEQYF

abundance: NA
len: 18
j_gene: TRBJ1-2
d_gene: NA
v_gene: TRBV3-1
CDR3nt: TGTGCCAGCAGCCAAGACGGCCTGCCCCGGGGGGCGCAAGATGGCTACACCTTC
CDR3aa: CASSQDGLPRGAQDGYTF

abundance: once
len: 15
j_gene: TRBJ1-1
d_gene: TRBD1
v_gene: TRBV30
CDR3nt: TGTGCCTGCCTGGACAGGGGACTTCGGGGGGAAGAAGCTTTCTTT
CDR3aa: CACLDRGLRGEEAFF

abundance: NA
len: 18
j_gene: TRBJ1-2
d_gene: NA
v_gene: TRBV27
CDR3nt: TGTGCCAGCAGTTTCATCGGGCTCGGGACTAATCAAATGGGTGGCTACACCTTC
CDR3aa: CASSFIGLGTNQMGGYTF

abundance: few
len: 15
j_gene: TRBJ2-5
d_gene: TRBD2
v_gene: TRBV5-6
CDR3nt: TGTGCCAGCAGTTCCGCCGGGACTAGGAAAGAGACCCAGTACTTC
CDR3aa: CASSSAGTRKETQYF

abundance: NA
len: 16
j_gene: TRBJ1-2
d_gene: TRBD1
v_gene: TRBV7-9
CDR3nt: TGTGCCAGCAGCTTAGATGGTGCAGGGGGCGCCTATGGCTACACCTTC
CDR3aa: CASSLDGAGGAYGYTF

abundance: NA
len: 18
j_gene: TRBJ1-5
d_gene: NA
v_gene: TRBV7-9
CDR3nt: TGTGCCAGCAGCTTAGTTTTTCCCAGGCAGGGGAGAAATCAGCCCCAGCATTTT
CDR3aa: CASSLVFPRQGRNQPQHF

abundance: NA
len: 14
j_gene: TRBJ1-1
d_gene: TRBD1
v_gene: TRBV29-1
CDR3nt: TGCAGCGTTGATGGGGGACAGGGGACCACTGAAGCTTTCTTT
CDR3aa: CSVDGGQGTTEAFF

abundance: few
len: 15
j_gene: TRBJ1-5
d_gene: TRBD1
v_gene: TRBV12-3/TRBV12-4
CDR3nt: TGTGCCAGCAGTATTAACAGGGGTAGCAATCAGCCCCAGCATTTT
CDR3aa: CASSINRGSNQPQHF

abundance: NA
len: 11
j_gene: TRBJ1-2
d_gene: NA
v_gene: TRBV12-3/TRBV12-4
CDR3nt: TGTGCCAGCAGTTTGGTACGGGGCTACACCTTC
CDR3aa: CASSLVRGYTF

abundance: NA
len: 16
j_gene: TRBJ2-7
d_gene: TRBD1
v_gene: TRBV5-1
CDR3nt: TGCGCCAGCAGCTTGAACCCGCGGGACAGGGATAACGAGCAGTACTTC
CDR3aa: CASSLNPRDRDNEQYF

abundance: NA
len: 14
j_gene: TRBJ2-3
d_gene: TRBD2
v_gene: TRBV2
CDR3nt: TGTGCCAGCAGAATAGCGGGAAGCACAGATACGCAGTATTTT
CDR3aa: CASRIAGSTDTQYF

abundance: NA
len: 16
j_gene: TRBJ1-5
d_gene: TRBD1
v_gene: TRBV12-3/TRBV12-4
CDR3nt: TGTGCCAGCACTCCTCACGGGACAGGGGGCAATCAGCCCCAGCATTTT
CDR3aa: CASTPHGTGGNQPQHF

abundance: few
len: 15
j_gene: TRBJ1-2
d_gene: NA
v_gene: TRBV6-5
CDR3nt: TGTGCCAGCAGTTACAGAGGACCTTCTAACTATGGCTACACCTTC
CDR3aa: CASSYRGPSNYGYTF

abundance: NA
len: 14
j_gene: TRBJ1-1
d_gene: NA
v_gene: TRBV29-1
CDR3nt: TGCAGCGTTGTGACAGATAATATGAACACTGAAGCTTTCTTT
CDR3aa: CSVVTDNMNTEAFF

abundance: few
len: 16
j_gene: TRBJ1-4
d_gene: NA
v_gene: TRBV19
CDR3nt: TGTGCCAGTAGTATGGGGGGAAGGGCAACTAATGAAAAACTGTTTTTT
CDR3aa: CASSMGGRATNEKLFF

abundance: once
len: 16
j_gene: TRBJ2-1
d_gene: TRBD2
v_gene: TRBV20-1
CDR3nt: TGCAGTGCAAGTCCCGGGACTAGCGGGAGGGTCAATGAGCAGTTCTTC
CDR3aa: CSASPGTSGRVNEQFF

abundance: NA
len: 15
j_gene: TRBJ1-5
d_gene: NA
v_gene: TRBV2
CDR3nt: TGTGCCAGCAGTCGAGAGGGAATTAGCAATCAGCCCCAGCATTTT
CDR3aa: CASSREGISNQPQHF

abundance: NA
len: 16
j_gene: TRBJ2-2
d_gene: NA
v_gene: TRBV7-2
CDR3nt: TGTGCCAGCAGCTTAGCCGGAAGGGGATCCACCGGGGAGCTGTTTTTT
CDR3aa: CASSLAGRGSTGELFF

abundance: many
len: 14
j_gene: TRBJ2-7
d_gene: TRBD2
v_gene: TRBV20-1
CDR3nt: TGCAGTGCTAGGTTACTAGCGGGAAGTTACGAGCAGTACTTC
CDR3aa: CSARLLAGSYEQYF

abundance: once
len: 16
j_gene: TRBJ2-1
d_gene: TRBD1
v_gene: TRBV6-1
CDR3nt: TGTGCCAGCAGTGGTCGCACGGGACAGGGGAAAAATGAGCAGTTCTTC
CDR3aa: CASSGRTGQGKNEQFF

abundance: few
len: 15
j_gene: TRBJ1-1
d_gene: NA
v_gene: TRBV27
CDR3nt: TGTGCCAGCAGTCCGCCGGGGAGCCTTAACACTGAAGCTTTCTTT
CDR3aa: CASSPPGSLNTEAFF

abundance: many
len: 12
j_gene: TRBJ1-2
d_gene: NA
v_gene: TRBV25-1
CDR3nt: TGTGCCAGCAGTGAGTATGGGGACGGCTACACCTTC
CDR3aa: CASSEYGDGYTF

abundance: NA
len: 15
j_gene: TRBJ2-2
d_gene: NA
v_gene: TRBV2
CDR3nt: TGTGCCAGCAGAGTATCAGGGGCCGACACCGGGGAGCTGTTTTTT
CDR3aa: CASRVSGADTGELFF

abundance: few
len: 14
j_gene: TRBJ1-4
d_gene: NA
v_gene: TRBV7-2
CDR3nt: TGTGCCAGCAGCCCGGCGGCATTTAATGAAAAACTGTTTTTT
CDR3aa: CASSPAAFNEKLFF

abundance: NA
len: 14
j_gene: TRBJ1-5
d_gene: TRBD1
v_gene: TRBV9
CDR3nt: TGTGCCAGCAGCGTAGCTTGGGGGGACAGGCCCCAGCATTTT
CDR3aa: CASSVAWGDRPQHF

abundance: few
len: 14
j_gene: TRBJ2-2
d_gene: NA
v_gene: TRBV7-9
CDR3nt: TGTGCCAGCAGCTTAGGAGGGTCCTCGGGGGAGCTGTTTTTT
CDR3aa: CASSLGGSSGELFF

abundance: few
len: 14
j_gene: TRBJ1-6
d_gene: NA
v_gene: TRBV7-2
CDR3nt: TGTGCCAGCAGCTTAGGACAGGCCGGTTCACCCCTCCACTTT
CDR3aa: CASSLGQAGSPLHF

abundance: NA
len: 15
j_gene: TRBJ1-2
d_gene: NA
v_gene: TRBV6-1
CDR3nt: TGTGCCAGCAGTGAAGGAGGGATGATCGCCTATGGCTACACCTTC
CDR3aa: CASSEGGMIAYGYTF

abundance: once
len: 13
j_gene: TRBJ1-5
d_gene: NA
v_gene: TRBV19
CDR3nt: TGTGCCAGTAGTCACGGGGCCGATCAGCCCCAGCATTTT
CDR3aa: CASSHGADQPQHF

abundance: few
len: 17
j_gene: TRBJ1-5
d_gene: TRBD1
v_gene: TRBV27
CDR3nt: TGTGCCAGCAGTTCAGGACAGGGGGCCAGAGGGAATCAGCCCCAGCATTTT
CDR3aa: CASSSGQGARGNQPQHF

abundance: few
len: 12
j_gene: TRBJ1-2
d_gene: NA
v_gene: TRBV12-3/TRBV12-4
CDR3nt: TGTGCCAGCAGCCGAGACACTGGCGGCTACACCTTC
CDR3aa: CASSRDTGGYTF

abundance: NA
len: 13
j_gene: TRBJ1-1
d_gene: NA
v_gene: TRBV5-1
CDR3nt: TGCGCCAGCAGCTTGGCCGGGGCCCCGGCAGCTTTCTTT
CDR3aa: CASSLAGAPAAFF

abundance: NA
len: 14
j_gene: TRBJ2-1
d_gene: TRBD2
v_gene: TRBV10-3
CDR3nt: TGTGCCACGCAATTAAGCGGGAGGGCAAATGAGCAGTTCTTC
CDR3aa: CATQLSGRANEQFF